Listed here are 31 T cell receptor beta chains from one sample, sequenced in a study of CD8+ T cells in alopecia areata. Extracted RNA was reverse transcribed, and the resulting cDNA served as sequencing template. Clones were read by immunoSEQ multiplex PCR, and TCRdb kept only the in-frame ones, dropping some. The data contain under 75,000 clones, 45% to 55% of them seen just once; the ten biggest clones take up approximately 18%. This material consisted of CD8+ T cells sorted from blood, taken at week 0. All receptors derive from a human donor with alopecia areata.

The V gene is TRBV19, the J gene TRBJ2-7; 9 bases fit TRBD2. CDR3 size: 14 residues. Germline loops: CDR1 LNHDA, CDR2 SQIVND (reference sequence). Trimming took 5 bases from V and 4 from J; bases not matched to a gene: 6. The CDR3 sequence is CASSFGGGAYEQYF. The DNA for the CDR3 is TGTGCCAGTAGTTTCGGCGGGGGGGCGTACGAGCAGTACTTC.

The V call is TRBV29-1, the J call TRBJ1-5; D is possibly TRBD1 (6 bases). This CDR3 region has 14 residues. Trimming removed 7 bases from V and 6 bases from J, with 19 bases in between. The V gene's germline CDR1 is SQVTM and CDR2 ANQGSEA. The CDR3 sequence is CSATGGGEGQPQHF. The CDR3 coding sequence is TGCAGCGCCACGGGTGGGGGCGAAGGTCAGCCCCAGCATTTT.

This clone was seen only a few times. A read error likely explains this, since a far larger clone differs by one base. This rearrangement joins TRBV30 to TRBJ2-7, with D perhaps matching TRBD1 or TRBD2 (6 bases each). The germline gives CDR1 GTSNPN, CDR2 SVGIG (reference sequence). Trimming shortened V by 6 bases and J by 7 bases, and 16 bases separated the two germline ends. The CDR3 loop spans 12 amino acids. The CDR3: CACQTGANEQYF. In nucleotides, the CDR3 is TGTGCCTGCCAGACGGGGGCCAATGAGCAGTACTTC.

This CDR3 reads CASSQGGTAANEQFF. The CDR3 DNA reads as TGTGCCAGCAGCCAGGGGGGGACAGCAGCCAATGAGCAGTTCTTC. This chain connects TRBV9 to TRBJ2-1; perhaps D is TRBD1 or TRBD2 (7 bases each). The CDR3 length is 15 residues. Per germline, CDR1 SGDLS and CDR2 YYNGEE. Trimming took off 4 bases at V and 6 bases at J, with 17 bases between the two ends.

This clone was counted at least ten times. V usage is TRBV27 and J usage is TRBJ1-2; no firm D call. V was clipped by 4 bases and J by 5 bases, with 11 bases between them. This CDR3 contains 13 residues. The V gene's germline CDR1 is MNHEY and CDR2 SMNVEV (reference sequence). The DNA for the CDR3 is TGTGCCAGCAGTTGGTCGGGTGGGTATGGCTACACCTTC. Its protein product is CASSWSGGYGYTF.

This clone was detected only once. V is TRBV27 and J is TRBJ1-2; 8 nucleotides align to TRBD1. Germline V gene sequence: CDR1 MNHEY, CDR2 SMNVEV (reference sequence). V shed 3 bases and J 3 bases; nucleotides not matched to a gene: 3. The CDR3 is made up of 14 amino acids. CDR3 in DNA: TGTGCCAGCAGTTTCGCGGGACAGGACTATGGCTACACCTTC. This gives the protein CASSFAGQDYGYTF.

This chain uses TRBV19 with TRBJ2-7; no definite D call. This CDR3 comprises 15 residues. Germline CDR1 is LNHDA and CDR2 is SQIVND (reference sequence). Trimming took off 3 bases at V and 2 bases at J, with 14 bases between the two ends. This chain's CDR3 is CASSMGIGGTYEQYF. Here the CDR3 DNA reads TGTGCCAGTAGTATGGGCATAGGCGGTACCTACGAGCAGTACTTC.

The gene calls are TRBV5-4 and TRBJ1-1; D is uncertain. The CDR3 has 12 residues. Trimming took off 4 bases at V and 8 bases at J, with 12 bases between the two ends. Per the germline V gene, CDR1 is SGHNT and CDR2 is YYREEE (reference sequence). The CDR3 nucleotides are TGTGCCAGCAGCGCTGGAGAGCCGGAAGCTTTCTTT. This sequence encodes CASSAGEPEAFF.

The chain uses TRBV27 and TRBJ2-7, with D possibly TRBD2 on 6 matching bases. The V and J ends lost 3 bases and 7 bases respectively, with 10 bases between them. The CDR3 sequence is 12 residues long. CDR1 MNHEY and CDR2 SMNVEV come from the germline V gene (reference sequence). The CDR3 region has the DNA TGTGCCAGCAGTTTTGTGGGGAGGGAGCAGTACTTC. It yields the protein CASSFVGREQYF.

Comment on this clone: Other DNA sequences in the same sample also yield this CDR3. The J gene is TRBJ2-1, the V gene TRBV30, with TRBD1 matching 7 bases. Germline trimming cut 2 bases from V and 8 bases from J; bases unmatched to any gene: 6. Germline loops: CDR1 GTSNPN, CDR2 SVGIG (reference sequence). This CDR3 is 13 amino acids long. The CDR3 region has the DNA TGTGCCTGGAGTCGACAGGGTTCGGATGAGCAGTTCTTC. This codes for CAWSRQGSDEQFF.

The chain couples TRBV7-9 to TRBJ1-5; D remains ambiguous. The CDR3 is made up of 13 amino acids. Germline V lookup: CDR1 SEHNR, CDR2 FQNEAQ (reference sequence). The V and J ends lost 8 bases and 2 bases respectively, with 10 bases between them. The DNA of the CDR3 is TGTGCCAGCGCGGGGAGTGGCAATCAGCCCCAGCATTTT. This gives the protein CASAGSGNQPQHF.

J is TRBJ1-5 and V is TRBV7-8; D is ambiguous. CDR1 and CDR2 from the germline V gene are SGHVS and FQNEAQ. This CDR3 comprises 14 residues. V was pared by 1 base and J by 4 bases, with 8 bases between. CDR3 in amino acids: CASSLGAPNQPQHF. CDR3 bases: TGTGCCAGCAGCTTAGGGGCCCCGAATCAGCCCCAGCATTTT.

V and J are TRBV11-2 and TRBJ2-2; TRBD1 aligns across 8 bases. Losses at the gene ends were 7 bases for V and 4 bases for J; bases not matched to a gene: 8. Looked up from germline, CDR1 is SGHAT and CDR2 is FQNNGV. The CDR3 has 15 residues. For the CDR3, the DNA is TGTGCCAGCACCACTCCGCAGGGGGCCACCGGGGAGCTGTTTTTT. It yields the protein CASTTPQGATGELFF.

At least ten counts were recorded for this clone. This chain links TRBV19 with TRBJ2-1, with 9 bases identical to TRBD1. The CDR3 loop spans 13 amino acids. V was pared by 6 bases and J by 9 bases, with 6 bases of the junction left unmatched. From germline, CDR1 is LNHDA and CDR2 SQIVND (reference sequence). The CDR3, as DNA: TGTGCCAGTAGGGAACAGGGGGCCGGTGAGCAGTTCTTC. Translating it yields CASREQGAGEQFF.

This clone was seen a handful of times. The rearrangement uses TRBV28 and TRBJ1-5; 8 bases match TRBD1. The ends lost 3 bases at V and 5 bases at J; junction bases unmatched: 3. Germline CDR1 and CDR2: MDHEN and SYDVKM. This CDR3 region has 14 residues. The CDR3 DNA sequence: TGTGCCAGCAGTTTGGGACAGGCTGATCAGCCCCAGCATTTT. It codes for CASSLGQADQPQHF.

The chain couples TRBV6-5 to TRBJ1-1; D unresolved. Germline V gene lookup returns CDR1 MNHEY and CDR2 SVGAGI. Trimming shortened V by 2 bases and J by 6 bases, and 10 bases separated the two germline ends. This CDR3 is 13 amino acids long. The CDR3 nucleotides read TGTGCCAGCAGTTACCAGGAGTCGGCTGAAGCTTTCTTT. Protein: CASSYQESAEAFF.

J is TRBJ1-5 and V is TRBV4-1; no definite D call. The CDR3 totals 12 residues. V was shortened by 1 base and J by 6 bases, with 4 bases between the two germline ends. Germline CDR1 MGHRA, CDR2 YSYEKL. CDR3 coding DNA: TGCGCCAGCAGCCAAGGTGGTCAGCCCCAGCATTTT. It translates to CASSQGGQPQHF.

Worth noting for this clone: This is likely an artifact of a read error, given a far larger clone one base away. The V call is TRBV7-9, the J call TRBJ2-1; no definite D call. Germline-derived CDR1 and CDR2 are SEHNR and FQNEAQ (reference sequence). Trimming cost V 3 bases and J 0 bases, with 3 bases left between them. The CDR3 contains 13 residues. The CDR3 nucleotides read TGTGCCAGCAGCTTGAGCTCCTACAATGAGCAGTTCTTC. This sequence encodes CASSLSSYNEQFF.

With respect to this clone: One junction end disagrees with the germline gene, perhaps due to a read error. CDR3 loop: CASSLNPGQTYEQYF. CDR3 DNA sequence: TGTGCCAGCAGCCTAAACCCGGGACAGACCTACGAGCAGTACTTC. The chain recombines TRBV5-1 with TRBJ2-7; 7 nucleotides match TRBD1. The CDR3 contains 15 residues. CDR1 is SGHRS and CDR2 is YFSETQ in the germline V gene.

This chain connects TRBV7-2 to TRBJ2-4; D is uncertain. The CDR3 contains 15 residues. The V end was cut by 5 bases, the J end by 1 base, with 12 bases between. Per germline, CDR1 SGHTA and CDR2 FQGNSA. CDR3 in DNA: TGTGCCAGCAGCACGCCCGGGCCCGCCAAAAACATTCAGTACTTC. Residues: CASSTPGPAKNIQYF.

The DNA of the CDR3 is TGCGCCAGCAGCTTGAGTCCCTGGATGGATGGGACTGAAGCTTTCTTT. This translates into CASSLSPWMDGTEAFF. V usage is TRBV5-1 and J usage is TRBJ1-1; D not resolved. The germline V gene has CDR1 SGHRS and CDR2 YFSETQ. Trimming pared 1 base from V and 5 bases from J, leaving 18 bases between. The CDR3 loop spans 16 amino acids.

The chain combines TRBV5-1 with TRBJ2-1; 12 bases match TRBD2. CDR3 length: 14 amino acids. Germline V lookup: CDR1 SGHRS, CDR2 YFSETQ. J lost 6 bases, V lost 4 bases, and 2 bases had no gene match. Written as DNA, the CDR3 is TGCGCCAGCAGCCAGACTAGCGGGGGCAATGAGCAGTTCTTC. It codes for CASSQTSGGNEQFF.

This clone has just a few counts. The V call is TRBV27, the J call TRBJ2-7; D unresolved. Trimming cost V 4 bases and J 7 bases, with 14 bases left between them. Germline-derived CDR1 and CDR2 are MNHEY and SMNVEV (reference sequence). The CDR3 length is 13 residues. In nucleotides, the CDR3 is TGTGCCAGCAGTTCCAGTCAGCGCGCGGAGCAGTACTTC. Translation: CASSSSQRAEQYF.

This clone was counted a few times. The CDR3 sequence is CASSSPLQGDYTF. CDR3 nucleotide sequence: TGTGCCAGCAGCTCGCCGCTACAGGGAGACTACACCTTC. The V call is TRBV13, the J call TRBJ1-2, with D tentatively TRBD1 (6 bases). The CDR3 is made up of 13 amino acids. Looked up from germline, CDR1 is PRHDT and CDR2 is FYEKMQ (reference sequence). Trimming removed 4 bases at V and 10 bases at J, with 16 bases between.

The CDR3 here is CASSPLAGYYNEQFF. DNA of the CDR3: TGTGCCAGCAGTCCTCTAGCGGGCTATTACAATGAGCAGTTCTTC. The chain uses TRBV27 and TRBJ2-1, with 8 bases identical to TRBD2. The CDR3 extends over 15 amino acids. CDR1 and CDR2 from the germline V gene are MNHEY and SMNVEV (reference sequence). The trim removed 5 bases at V and 4 bases at J, leaving 7 bases unmatched.

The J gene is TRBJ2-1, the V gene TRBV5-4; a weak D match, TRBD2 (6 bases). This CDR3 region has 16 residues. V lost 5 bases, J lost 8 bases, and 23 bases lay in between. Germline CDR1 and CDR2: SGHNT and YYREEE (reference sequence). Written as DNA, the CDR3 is TGTGCCAGCAGGAAGGTAGCGGCCTTCCCTGACGATGAGCAGTTCTTC. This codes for CASRKVAAFPDDEQFF. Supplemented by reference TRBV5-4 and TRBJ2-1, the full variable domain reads ETGVTQSPTHLIKTRGQQVTLRCSSQSGHNTVSWYQQALGQGPQFIFQYYREEENGRGNFPPRFSGLQFPNYSSELNVNALELDDSALYLCASRKVAAFPDDEQFFGPGTRLTVL.

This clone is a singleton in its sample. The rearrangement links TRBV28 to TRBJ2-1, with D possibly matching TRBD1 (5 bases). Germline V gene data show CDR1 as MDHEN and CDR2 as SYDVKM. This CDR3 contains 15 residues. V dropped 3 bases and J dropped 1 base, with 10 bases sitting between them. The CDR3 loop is CASSLGQLSYNEQFF. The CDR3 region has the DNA TGTGCCAGCAGTTTGGGGCAGCTTTCCTACAATGAGCAGTTCTTC.

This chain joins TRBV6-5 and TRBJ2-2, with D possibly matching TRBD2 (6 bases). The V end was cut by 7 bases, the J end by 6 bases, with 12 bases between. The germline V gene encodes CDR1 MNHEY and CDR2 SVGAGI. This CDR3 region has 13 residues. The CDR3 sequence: CASTYREAGELFF. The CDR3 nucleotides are TGTGCCAGCACTTATAGGGAGGCCGGGGAGCTGTTTTTT.

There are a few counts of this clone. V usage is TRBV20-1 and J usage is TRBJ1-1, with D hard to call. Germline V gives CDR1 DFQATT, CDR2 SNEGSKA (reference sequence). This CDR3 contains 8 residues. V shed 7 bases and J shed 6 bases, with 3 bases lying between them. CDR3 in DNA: TGCAGTGGAGCTGAAGCTTTCTTT. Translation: CSGAEAFF.

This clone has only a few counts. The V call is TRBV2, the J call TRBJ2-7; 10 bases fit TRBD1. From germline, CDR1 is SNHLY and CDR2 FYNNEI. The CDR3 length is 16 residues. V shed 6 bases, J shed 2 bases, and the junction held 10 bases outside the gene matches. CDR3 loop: CASSGGSGQGAYEQYF. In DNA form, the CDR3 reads TGTGCCAGCAGCGGAGGGTCCGGACAGGGGGCCTACGAGCAGTACTTC.

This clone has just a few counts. CDR3 loop: CASSDSLAEQYF. DNA of the CDR3: TGTGCCAGCAGTGACAGCCTGGCGGAGCAGTACTTC. The V call is TRBV25-1, the J call TRBJ2-7, with D unclear. The V gene's germline CDR1 is MGHDK and CDR2 SYGVNS. CDR3 size: 12 residues. V gave up 3 bases and J gave up 7 bases, with 10 bases separating them.